One and the same sample provided the 27 T cell receptor beta chains below, sequenced in a study of blood T cell repertoires in COVID-19. Sequencing used immunoSEQ multiplex PCR; TCRdb keeps in-frame clones, though not all of them. Of under 110,000 clones in the sample, approximately 90% were seen once. Sequencing was performed on peripheral blood. These receptors were collected from a middle-aged man with acute or convalescent COVID-19.

CDR3 amino acids: CASSRGGVTDTQYF. The CDR3 nucleotides read TGTGCCAGCAGCCGGGGAGGGGTCACAGATACGCAGTATTTT. V usage is TRBV3-1 (or the pseudogene TRBV3-2) and J usage is TRBJ2-3, with 7 bases lining up with TRBD2. There are 14 residues in the CDR3. CDR1 is LGHDT, CDR2 YNNKEL, per germline (reference sequence). J was trimmed by 2 bases and V by 4 bases; bases with no gene match: 3.

V gene TRBV29-1 combines with J gene TRBJ1-4; tentatively, D is TRBD1 (6 bases). This CDR3 has 12 residues. The germline V gene encodes CDR1 SQVTM and CDR2 ANQGSEA. V was cut by 7 bases and J by 11 bases, with 17 bases left in between. The CDR3 bases are TGCAGCGCTTCACAGGGTTGGGAGAAACTGTTTTTT. This codes for CSASQGWEKLFF.

The V gene is TRBV7-9, the J gene TRBJ2-7, with D possibly being TRBD1 (6 bases). CDR3 size: 14 residues. Between the trimmed V and J ends, which lost 6 bases and 6 bases, there was a span of 18 bases. CDR1 and CDR2 (germline): SEHNR, FQNEAQ (reference sequence). As DNA, the CDR3 is TGTGCCAGCAGTGTCTCCGGGACAACGTTCGAGCAGTACTTC. It translates to CASSVSGTTFEQYF.

This clone was seen just once. J is TRBJ2-3 and V is TRBV10-1; TRBD2 matches 12 bases. The CDR3 has 15 residues. Trimming at V came to 5 bases and at J to 4 bases, leaving 4 bases not matched to a gene. Germline CDR1 WNHNN, CDR2 SYGVQD (reference sequence). The CDR3 sequence: CASSTSGGSADTQYF. In DNA form, the CDR3 reads TGCGCCAGCAGTACTAGCGGGGGGTCTGCAGATACGCAGTATTTT.

The rearrangement joins TRBV7-2 to TRBJ1-6; D is unclear. The CDR3 consists of 16 residues. Per germline, CDR1 SGHTA and CDR2 FQGNSA. V was shortened by 1 base and J by 0 bases, with 7 bases between the two germline ends. DNA of the CDR3: TGTGCCAGCAGCTTAGACGCGAGCTCCTATAATTCACCCCTCCACTTT. Encoded protein: CASSLDASSYNSPLHF. Drawing the rest from reference TRBV7-2 and TRBJ1-6, the complete variable domain is GAGVSQSPSNKVTEKGKDVELRCDPISGHTALYWYRQSLGQGLEFLIYFQGNSAPDKSGLPSDRFSAERTGGSVSTLTIQRTQQEDSAVYLCASSLDASSYNSPLHFGNGTRLTVT.

CDR3 coding DNA: TGTGCCACCAGTGATTTGGGGGGGGTCACCGGGGAGCTGTTTTTT. It yields the protein CATSDLGGVTGELFF. The chain recombines TRBV24-1 with TRBJ2-2; TRBD2 agrees at 7 bases. There are 15 residues in the CDR3. Per germline, CDR1 KGHDR and CDR2 SFDVKD. V trimming: 0 bases; J trimming: 4 bases; junction bases outside the gene matches: 1.

This chain uses TRBV9 with TRBJ1-3; D may be TRBD1 (6 bases). Germline lookup yields CDR1 SGDLS and CDR2 YYNGEE. The CDR3 loop spans 18 amino acids. V gave up 0 bases and J gave up 0 bases, with 16 bases separating them. This chain's CDR3 is CASSVALPGGGSGNTIYF. The DNA for the CDR3 is TGTGCCAGCAGCGTAGCTCTGCCGGGAGGGGGCTCTGGAAACACCATATATTTT. Drawing the rest from reference TRBV9 and TRBJ1-3, the complete variable domain is DSGVTQTPKHLITATGQRVTLRCSPRSGDLSVYWYQQSLDQGLQFLIQYYNGEERAKGNILERFSAQQFPDLHSELNLSSLELGDSALYFCASSVALPGGGSGNTIYFGEGSWLTVV.

The chain couples TRBV6-5 to TRBJ1-1; D is undetermined. V dropped 6 bases and J dropped 0 bases, with 14 bases sitting between them. Per the germline V gene, CDR1 is MNHEY and CDR2 is SVGAGI. The CDR3 spans 15 residues. The CDR3 protein is CASRKGGRLNTEAFF. The CDR3 nucleotides read TGTGCCAGCAGAAAAGGTGGCAGGCTGAACACTGAAGCTTTCTTT.

This clone was seen a single time. The CDR3 reads CASSDGSGWNTEAFF. CDR3 coding DNA: TGCGCCAGCAGCGATGGGTCGGGTTGGAACACTGAAGCTTTCTTT. The chain uses TRBV5-1 and TRBJ1-1; no definite D call. CDR3 length: 15 amino acids. V was shortened by 4 bases and J by 1 base, with 14 bases between the two germline ends. Germline V gene data show CDR1 as SGHRS and CDR2 as YFSETQ. Variable domain in full (rest from reference TRBV5-1 and TRBJ1-1): KAGVTQTPRYLIKTRGQQVTLSCSPISGHRSVSWYQQTPGQGLQFLFEYFSETQRNKGNFPGRFSGRQFSNSRSEMNVSTLELGDSALYLCASSDGSGWNTEAFFGQGTRLTVV.

The chain recombines TRBV15 with TRBJ1-5; tentatively, D is TRBD1 (5 bases). From germline, CDR1 is LNHNV and CDR2 YYDKDF (reference sequence). Trimming shortened V by 2 bases and J by 4 bases, and 12 bases separated the two germline ends. This CDR3 is built from 15 residues. CDR3 bases: TGTGCCACCAGCAGAAGAGGAACAGGAAATCAGCCCCAGCATTTT. Its protein is CATSRRGTGNQPQHF.

V is TRBV19 and J is TRBJ2-2; perhaps TRBD1 as D (6 bases). CDR3 length: 15 residues. Trimming left V 7 bases short and J 0 bases short, with 12 bases between. Germline values: CDR1 LNHDA, CDR2 SQIVND (reference sequence). DNA of the CDR3: TGTGCCAGTACCCCCGGGACATCGAACACCGGGGAGCTGTTTTTT. Its translation is CASTPGTSNTGELFF.

As DNA, the CDR3 is TGTGCCAGCAAGGGTCCAGGGAAGAATGAGCAGTTCTTC. Translating gives CASKGPGKNEQFF. The V and J genes are TRBV6-5 and TRBJ2-1; D perhaps matches TRBD1 (5 bases). V lost 7 bases and J 7 bases, leaving 14 bases between the germline ends. CDR1 and CDR2 from the germline V gene are MNHEY and SVGAGI. This CDR3 comprises 13 residues.

CDR3 amino acids: CASSYSGTGRSPLHF. CDR3 in DNA: TGTGCCAGCAGTTACTCAGGGACAGGGAGGTCACCCCTCCACTTT. V is TRBV6-6 and J is TRBJ1-6; 9 nucleotides agree with TRBD1. Germline-derived CDR1 and CDR2 are MNHNY and SVGAGI (reference sequence). Losses at the gene ends were 0 bases for V and 10 bases for J; bases not matched to a gene: 4. CDR3 length: 15 amino acids.

CDR3 coding DNA: TGTGCCAGCACCCCGGGGGATATTAGGGGTGGCTACACCTTC. Amino acid sequence: CASTPGDIRGGYTF. This chain joins TRBV6-5 and TRBJ1-2; D possibly corresponds to TRBD1 (5 bases). Trimming shortened V by 7 bases and J by 7 bases, and 19 bases separated the two germline ends. Germline-derived CDR1 and CDR2 are MNHEY and SVGAGI. There are 14 residues in the CDR3.

The rearrangement links TRBV4-2 to TRBJ1-2; D gene unclear. Trimming removed 0 bases at V and 7 bases at J, with 12 bases between. The CDR3 consists of 14 residues. The V gene's germline CDR1 is LGHNA and CDR2 YNFKEQ. The CDR3: CASSQDRAEGGYTF. In DNA, the CDR3 is TGTGCCAGCAGCCAAGATCGAGCAGAGGGTGGCTACACCTTC.

The count of this clone is one. V usage is TRBV11-2 and J usage is TRBJ2-5; 7 nucleotides align to TRBD1. The ends lost 3 bases at V and 2 bases at J; junction bases unmatched: 6. The CDR3 runs 15 residues. Germline-derived CDR1 and CDR2 are SGHAT and FQNNGV. The CDR3 spells CASSFATGYQETQYF. The CDR3 region has the DNA TGTGCCAGCAGCTTCGCGACAGGGTATCAAGAGACCCAGTACTTC. Combining the CDR3 with reference TRBV11-2 and TRBJ2-5 gives the whole variable domain EAGVAQSPRYKIIEKRQSVAFWCNPISGHATLYWYQQILGQGPKLLIQFQNNGVVDDSQLPKDRFSAERLKGVDSTLKIQPAKLEDSAVYLCASSFATGYQETQYFGPGTRLLVL.

The genes are TRBV3-1 (or the pseudogene TRBV3-2) and TRBJ1-6; D is unclear. The germline CDR1 and CDR2 sequences are LGHDT and YNNKEL (reference sequence). V dropped 1 base and J dropped 8 bases, with 18 bases sitting between them. The CDR3 has 17 amino acids. The CDR3 spells CASSQVLSASLDSPLHF. The CDR3 nucleotides read TGTGCCAGCAGCCAAGTTTTGTCAGCGTCTTTGGATTCACCCCTCCACTTT.

The rearrangement uses TRBV7-6 and TRBJ2-5; 7 nucleotides align to TRBD1. V shed 4 bases and J 7 bases; nucleotides not matched to a gene: 6. Germline V gene data show CDR1 as SGHVS and CDR2 as FNYEAQ. The CDR3 covers 13 residues. CDR3 DNA: TGTGCCAGCAGCTCCGTCCCAGGGGGGACCCAGTACTTC. As protein: CASSSVPGGTQYF.

The chain employs TRBV30 and TRBJ1-5, with 8 bases that match TRBD1. V shed 1 base, J shed 6 bases, and the junction held 2 bases outside the gene matches. This CDR3 contains 13 residues. Germline CDR1 and CDR2: GTSNPN and SVGIG (reference sequence). In nucleotides, the CDR3 is TGTGCCTGGAGTGAGACAGGGGTTCAGCCCCAGCATTTT. Its translation is CAWSETGVQPQHF. Full variable domain (missing parts from reference TRBV30 and TRBJ1-5): SQTIHQWPATLVQPVGSPLSLECTVEGTSNPNLYWYRQAAGRGLQLLFYSVGIGQISSEVPQNLSASRPQDRQFILSSKKLLLSDSGFYLCAWSETGVQPQHFGDGTRLSIL.

This sequence joins TRBV7-3 and TRBJ1-1; 11 bases are shared with TRBD1. V dropped 4 bases and J dropped 0; count of bases not matched to a gene: 4. The germline CDR1 and CDR2 sequences are SGHTA and FQGTGA. CDR3 length equals 16 residues. This CDR3 is CASSSGDRGMNTEAFF. In nucleotides, the CDR3 is TGTGCCAGCAGCTCCGGGGACAGGGGGATGAACACTGAAGCTTTCTTT. The full variable domain, completed using reference TRBV7-3 and TRBJ1-1, is GAGVSQTPSNKVTEKGKYVELRCDPISGHTALYWYRQSLGQGPEFLIYFQGTGAADDSGLPNDRFFAVRPEGSVSTLKIQRTERGDSAVYLCASSSGDRGMNTEAFFGQGTRLTVV.

The chain joins TRBV2 to TRBJ1-4, with D perhaps matching TRBD1 (5 bases). Trimming removed 5 bases from V and 1 base from J, with 8 bases in between. Germline V gene sequence: CDR1 SNHLY, CDR2 FYNNEI. This CDR3 contains 14 residues. The DNA of the CDR3 is TGTGCCAGCAGTTGGACATTAACTAATGAAAAACTGTTTTTT. It is translated as CASSWTLTNEKLFF.

The rearrangement links TRBV7-9 to TRBJ2-7; tentatively, D is TRBD1 (7 bases). V was pared by 4 bases and J by 4 bases, with 17 bases between. There are 15 residues in the CDR3. CDR1 SEHNR and CDR2 FQNEAQ come from the germline V gene (reference sequence). CDR3 in amino acids: CASSYLTGTRYEQYF. CDR3 bases: TGTGCCAGCAGCTACCTGACAGGGACTCGATACGAGCAGTACTTC.

The genes are TRBV28 and TRBJ1-5; 12 bases fit TRBD1. V lost 6 bases, J lost 2 bases, and 11 bases stayed unmatched. CDR3 length: 18 residues. Germline V gives CDR1 MDHEN, CDR2 SYDVKM. Written as DNA, the CDR3 is TGTGCCAGCAGCTCCGGGACAGGGGGCTTGCTAGGCAATCAGCCCCAGCATTTT. Encoded protein: CASSSGTGGLLGNQPQHF.

The V and J genes are TRBV5-4 and TRBJ1-3; 10 positions match TRBD1. V shed 4 bases and J 2 bases; nucleotides not matched to a gene: 3. The CDR3 spans 15 residues. In germline, CDR1 is SGHNT, CDR2 YYREEE (reference sequence). The CDR3 protein is CASSPTGGTGNTIYF. As DNA, the CDR3 is TGTGCCAGCAGCCCGACAGGGGGCACTGGAAACACCATATATTTT.

The chain uses TRBV3-1 (or the pseudogene TRBV3-2) and TRBJ2-1; 8 nucleotides align to TRBD2. With 6 bases clipped from V and 8 bases from J, the junction kept 12 bases outside the gene matches. The CDR3 consists of 15 residues. Germline lookup yields CDR1 LGHDT and CDR2 YNNKEL (reference sequence). This chain's CDR3 is CASRRAGAPLHEQFF. The CDR3 DNA follows: TGTGCCAGCAGGCGAGCGGGGGCCCCTTTACATGAGCAGTTCTTC.

This clone was seen a few times. The chain has TRBV7-9 and TRBJ2-2; D ambiguous. Germline CDR1 reads SEHNR; CDR2 reads FQNEAQ (reference sequence). V lost 4 bases, J lost 2 bases, and 8 bases lay in between. The CDR3 is made up of 14 amino acids. The CDR3 nucleotides are TGTGCCAGCAGCTCCACACGAAACACCGGGGAGCTGTTTTTT. Protein product: CASSSTRNTGELFF.

The V gene is TRBV7-9, the J gene TRBJ2-7, with 9 bases identical to TRBD1. CDR3 size: 16 residues. Germline loops: CDR1 SEHNR, CDR2 FQNEAQ (reference sequence). V lost 5 bases to trimming and J lost 2 bases; unmatched junction nucleotides: 10. CDR3 nucleotides: TGTGCCAGCAGCCCACCGGGACAGGGAGCTCCCTACGAGCAGTACTTC. Translation: CASSPPGQGAPYEQYF. Complete variable domain (other parts from reference TRBV7-9 and TRBJ2-7): DTGVSQNPRHKITKRGQNVTFRCDPISEHNRLYWYRQTLGQGPEFLTYFQNEAQLEKSRLLSDRFSAERPKGSFSTLEIQRTEQGDSAMYLCASSPPGQGAPYEQYFGPGTRLTVT.